One TCR beta chain is described in this entry. What it recognizes is unknown. The same CDR3 is also encoded by other DNA sequences in this sample. This entry belongs to a study of shared clonotypes between healthy human individuals. Regarding the study as a whole: Naive CD4 clonotypes were shared across a few donors at roughly 4.6%. Clonotype sharing among donors was expected to depend on sequencing depth.

Produced via immunoSEQ multiplex PCR; TCRdb's table is partial and in-frame only. The sample lists 2 million to 3 million clones; just over 90% were seen once. Donors, without exception, were Caucasian adults residing in Nashville, Tennessee. The V gene's germline CDR1 is ENHRY and CDR2 SYGVKD. The CDR3 runs 12 residues. Trimming took 8 bases from V and 4 from J; bases not matched to a gene: 2. The TCR was taken from a man aged 18 to 35 in good health. The sequenced material came from naive CD4+ T cells sorted from blood. The sample's subset: CD45RA+ positively selected. The chain carries TRBV10-3 and TRBJ1-1; the match to TRBD1 covers 9 bases. CDR3 protein: CAIGQGFTEAFF. DNA for the CDR3: TGTGCCATCGGACAGGGGTTCACTGAAGCTTTCTTT.